This TCR beta chain was captured in a study of cytomegalovirus exposure and HLA in healthy donors (dated 2017 in TCRdb). General notes on the study: An earlier analysis of approximately 590 of the donors reported roughly 270 Gb of sequence data and around 120 million unique TCR beta sequences from 150 million to 200 million T cells. Roughly 300 gigabases of sequencing data and 70 million to 100 million unique TCR sequences made up an early release that covered approximately 650 HLA-typed donors. Among the roughly 410 genotyped donors, approximately 77% belonged to the genetic ancestry cluster associated with self-reported Caucasian donors. The aim of the study was to test whether cataloging public T cell receptors could identify signatures of past pathogen exposure. Using immunosequencing, the study profiled T cell repertoires from about 610 subjects and related those repertoires to cytomegalovirus serostatus. Along with the approximately 700-subject first cohort, a separate validation cohort of roughly 110 different subjects was used. High-throughput TCR immunosequencing, statistical association of individual TCRs with disease status, and machine learning were combined to predict cytomegalovirus infection status. In a later analysis, previously published TCR beta repertoires from some 640 donors were re-analyzed and high-resolution HLA genotyping was added so that TCR occurrence patterns could be studied. In the later analysis, no new phenotypic data were used to find candidate immune exposures; instead, reliance was placed on TCR beta sequences and their occurrence across donors. An earlier analysis of around 580 of the donors used high-throughput TCR beta sequencing to judge whether each TCR beta V gene segment behaved as functional or pseudogenic. Donor age, sex, ethnicity and CMV serostatus were compiled alongside the repertoire data. Genome-wide SNP genotypes for about three fifths of the roughly 670 donors were used in a later genetic analysis, which treated that subset as a discovery cohort. All discovery cohort repertoires had been generated using a single sequencing platform. Class I and class II HLA loci were covered by the typing at four-digit resolution. Typing coverage varied by locus: roughly 620-640 donors for A, B, C, DRB1 and DQB1; approximately 520 for DQA1; more than 600 for DPA1; roughly 450 for DPB1. Roughly 5 DR-DQ haplotypes were handled as single units for association and clustering, since linkage in the cohort was strong. Across some 400 genotyped donors of the cohort, an average of about 250,000 unique TCR beta nucleotide sequences per donor were sequenced, and 15% to 20% of those sequences were non-productive.

The research as a whole found: Compared with the approximately 670-donor mean, donors in an Asian-associated ancestry cluster had fewer N-insertions in productive TCRs, according to a later genetic analysis. An earlier analysis of some 560 of the donors showed that most TCR beta V segments appeared in productive rearrangements either about 87% or about 30% of the time, which broadly matched IMGT annotations. Because counts were too low, seventeen rarely observed V segments, including chromosome 9 orphons, were excluded from the earlier analysis of about 500 of the donors. In a later analysis, TCR association rates were found to vary across HLA loci, with the most associated TCRs seen for DRB1 alleles and the fewest for HLA-C alleles. The sequencing pipeline was judged likely to have produced a cluster of highly shared sequence variants as a technical artifact. Only TCR beta chains were sequenced in this cohort, and the absence of alpha or paired-chain data limited detectable features. In both the original and validation cohorts, the classifier was reported to diagnose cytomegalovirus status with high specificity and sensitivity. A further reported finding was that TCR beta sequences accurately predicted the HLA-A and HLA-B alleles for most subjects in the first cohort. Most TCR sequences were observed very rarely across donors, whereas some public TCRs were present in many individuals. In vitro tests confirmed that a few of the cytomegalovirus-associated TCR beta chains recognize cytomegalovirus antigens. In a later analysis, HLA-associated TCR beta chains were found to be more clonally expanded and to have lower generation probabilities than equally common non-associated chains. Correlated functional status among segregating V segments might be attributable to linkage disequilibrium, but an unknown experimental factor could not be ruled out. A total of 150 to 200 TCR beta chains were listed by the study as associated with cytomegalovirus. In a later genetic analysis, a missense DCLRE1C variant was associated with V-gene and J-gene trimming of TCR beta chains, and the association was replicated in an independent cohort. When HLA alleles, especially DR and DQ, strongly co-occurred, attributing TCR associations to individual alleles was difficult. At a false discovery rate of 0.05, a later analysis linked about 16,000 TCR beta sequences to specific HLA alleles. According to the authors, the approach could potentially be generalized to other disease states and immunological phenotypes. CMV serostatus was the only immune exposure information available for the cohort. In a later analysis, most CMV-associated TCR beta chains were found to appear HLA-restricted, with HLA associations seemingly driven largely by CMV exposure. Presence/absence analyses assumed roughly uniform sequencing depth across donors, an assumption that may not hold. Because the 87-base-pair reads could not distinguish some IMGT-functional V segments, including TRBV6-2 and TRBV6-3, those segments were excluded. HLA typing was unavailable for some donors at each locus, so association tests used only the typed subset. Several of the top co-occurrence clusters appeared to be linked to parvovirus B19, influenza, CMV and Epstein-Barr virus, according to a later analysis.

Including cysteine and phenylalanine, the CDR3 has 14 amino acids. CDR3 DNA is the only sequence kept; it has 42 bases, read in frame from the first base. Compared with germline, V lacks 5 bases and J lacks 9 bases; bases without a gene match: 9. Via the germline V gene, CDR1 is SNHLY and CDR2 FYNNEI. The library was generated by the immunoSEQ multiplex PCR assay. The multiplex PCR relied on a mix of 60 forward primers for TCR Vbeta segments and 13 reverse primers for TCR Jbeta segments. The CDR3 region of rearranged TCR beta genes was amplified from genomic DNA with a multiplex PCR assay. The Illumina HiSeq System was used to sequence the amplified TCR beta libraries as 87-base-pair reads. In the paper's pipeline: A later analysis tallied 75 million to 95 million unique TCR beta chains across the 666 repertoires, and about 10 million of those chains were shared by two or more donors. Raw reads were error-corrected and collapsed into unique sequences by a nearest-neighbor algorithm in which closely related sequences were merged to remove PCR and sequencing errors. Alignment of CDR3 sequences to IMGT reference sequences was used to assign V, D and J gene segments. For a sequence to be retained, a match of at least six nucleotides was required to both a V gene segment and a J gene segment. A rearrangement was called productive if the CDR3 had no stop codons and remained in frame with V and J, and every other rearrangement was called non-productive. CDR3 was defined according to IMGT convention as the region running from the second conserved V-encoded cysteine to the conserved J-encoded phenylalanine. Sequences without an unambiguous match to a single V gene segment were excluded from the earlier analysis of about 640 of the donors. In an earlier analysis of several hundred of the donors, V segments were called functional above 56.7% productive rearrangements and were called segregating when the between-donor standard deviation exceeded 5%. To diagnose cytomegalovirus status from the catalog of TCR beta chain sequences, a statistical classification framework was built. A later analysis assigned V and J genes by comparing TCR nucleotide sequences with IMGT/GENE-DB human TR gene sequences. In a later analysis, CDR3 sequences and most-parsimonious VDJ recombination scenarios were assigned using the TCRdist pipeline. A later analysis defined each TCR beta chain by its CDR3 amino acid sequence plus V-gene family, and excluded reads lacking a unique V-gene family. In a later analysis, nearly 600 highly shared, low-generation-probability nucleotide sequences were removed to address suspected cross-contamination and a sequencing artifact. For each public chain, a later analysis derived a clonal expansion index from normalized ranks of inferred template counts within each repertoire. In a later analysis, generation probabilities were computed with a VDJ recombination model fitted to out-of-frame rearrangements, and the resulting probabilities were checked against IGoR. Hypergeometric tests were used in a later analysis to score TCR-TCR, TCR-HLA and TCR-CMV co-occurrence, with a repertoire-size bias correction applied to the TCR pairs. In a later analysis, false discovery rates were estimated by permuting HLA or CMV assignments 20 times. In a later analysis, co-occurring TCRs were grouped using DBSCAN, with TCRdist sequence similarity added in when clustering inside HLA-allele-positive subsets. For co-occurrence clustering, repertoires with fewer than 30,000 or more than 120,000 public chains were excluded, along with 4 to 6 repertoires with anomalous nucleotide sharing. Imported from immuneACCESS, the table was reduced by TCRdb to in-frame sequences with V and J called. These copies leave out some clones; in studies compared against another copy, an unresolved V gene accounts for under half, and the cause of the remainder is not known. V, J and clone size derive from that table, while D and trimming were established from the DNA sequence. The sample yields about 160,000 clones; about four fifths were counted once. Together, the top ten hold 6% to 6.5% of the sample.

The cohort comprised more than 550 healthy bone marrow donors. At the time of sampling, all cohort members were nominally healthy, though unrecorded immune exposures were likely present. The donor tested CMV seropositive and was one of the 289 seropositive cohort members. A peripheral blood sample was provided by each donor, and peripheral blood mononuclear cells were used for TCR beta sequencing. The Qiagen DNeasy Blood Extraction Kit was used to extract genomic DNA from the blood cell samples. This clone has only one observation. Its target antigen remains unknown. Nothing much larger sits one base from this clone, and base qualities are not available.

Sequencing input: PBMCs. The source is a man aged 45-65 years in good health and CMV-seropositive. The V gene is TRBV2 and the J gene is TRBJ2-7, with 11 bases matching TRBD2. CDR3 protein: CASSLAGGRPPQYF. The nucleotide sequence reads as follows: TGTGCCAGCAGTCTAGCGGGAGGCCGACCGCCGCAGTACTTC. Here the CDR3 is joined to the reference TRBV2 and TRBJ2-7 genes, and the full variable domain is: EPEVTQTPSHQVTQMGQEVILRCVPISNHLYFYWYRQILGQKVEFLVSFYNNEISEKSEIFDDQFSVERPDGSNFTLKIRSTKLEDSAMYFCASSLAGGRPPQYFGPGTRLTVT.